The subject of this entry is one T cell receptor beta chain. Its antigen target is currently unknown. No much larger clonotype is one base removed from it; base qualities were not supplied. These data are taken from a study of radiotherapy plus CTLA-4 blockade in lung cancer (dated by TCRdb to the late 2010s). Context from the whole study: Among enrolled patients, roughly 20% had an objective response and 31% reached disease control. Study-wide findings and limitations: TCR clones derived from tumors expanded in peripheral blood after treatment with radiotherapy and ipilimumab. The strongest predictors of response, as reported, were early dynamic changes in blood T cell clones along with a rise in serum interferon-beta after radiation.

In this study, focal radiation therapy paired with CTLA-4 blockade (ipilimumab) was tested in patients who had chemo-refractory metastatic non-small-cell lung cancer. Preparation of the library involved the immunoSEQ multiplex PCR assay. Drawn from immuneACCESS, this table holds only the in-frame rearrangements with V and J called that TCRdb kept. Clones are partly lost; checked studies trace under half to an unresolved V gene and leave the rest unexplained. Here the sample has some 90,000 clones; about 90% occur a single time. The ten largest clonotypes hold just over 2% of the sample. Per the germline V gene, SGHVS is the CDR1 and FQNEAQ is the CDR2. The CDR3 numbers 13 residues from cysteine through phenylalanine. CDR3 DNA is the only sequence kept; it has 39 bases, read in frame from the first base. At the junction V is shortened by 3 bases and J by 6 bases; bases outside the gene matches: 2.

This chain is built from TRBV7-8 and TRBJ1-2; 9 nucleotides in the junction match TRBD1. The source is a human donor with non-small cell lung cancer who had a partial response to radiotherapy plus ipilimumab. The sample here was peripheral blood, taken from a patient treated with radiotherapy plus ipilimumab. The DNA reads as follows: TGTGCCAGCAGCTTGGACAGGGGCCATGGCTACACCTTC. Translated, this is CASSLDRGHGYTF.